Below, one T cell receptor (beta chain) is given with its context. The data derive from a study of low-dose radiotherapy and immunotherapy resistance in tumors. Study-level background: Every 2 weeks, cohort 1 got 0.5 Gy, reaching 6.5 Gy to the planning target volume. Patients were given intravenous nivolumab 240 mg every two weeks plus ipilimumab 1 mg/kg every six weeks.

First-strand cDNA used TRAV- and TRBV-specific primers, covering alpha and beta chains. The authors ran 20 PCR cycles to amplify TCRs with a constant-region primer and V-primer adapter. TCRdb processed the reads anew with MiXCR; each CDR3 protein has one entry. The data hold tens of thousands of distinct CDR3 sequences, with roughly a sixth observed a single time. Noted time point: before trial treatment. All of the donors were given nivolumab, ipilimumab, aspirin, low-dose cyclophosphamide and low-dose radiotherapy as part of RACIN, a single-arm trial. This CDR3 region has 14 residues. Germline V lookup: CDR1 MNHNS, CDR2 SASEGT. V lost 7 bases and J 4 bases, leaving 17 bases between the germline ends.

This sequence originates from a male donor with prostate cancer. The sequencing here drew on PBMCs, taken before treatment. V and J are TRBV6-1 and TRBJ2-7; possible D gene TRBD1, 6 bases. The CDR3: CASTKGTPDYEQYF. DNA for the CDR3: TGTGCCAGCACCAAAGGGACACCTGATTACGAGCAGTACTTC.